The clone carrying this T cell receptor beta chain showed up just once. Clones were read by immunoSEQ multiplex PCR, and TCRdb kept only the in-frame ones, dropping some. The table includes about 35,000 clones, 80% to 95% detected once. This specimen belongs to a study of PD-1 blockade in classical Hodgkin lymphoma. Brentuximab vedotin exposure varied, and every patient relapsed after autologous stem cell transplantation. Out of thawed PBMCs, magnetic negative selection purified CD4+ T cells. Progressive disease, partial response or complete response was each patient's best response. Germline loops: CDR1 GTSNPN, CDR2 SVGIG (reference sequence). The CDR3 contains 14 residues. Trimming took 0 bases from V and 0 from J, leaving 6 bases between them.

The origin of this receptor is a human donor with classical Hodgkin lymphoma. This sequence joins TRBV30 and TRBJ1-3; no firm D call. The sequencing used CD4+ T cells from blood, collected at baseline. As DNA, the CDR3 is TGTGCCTGGAGTGTAGGCTTCTCTGGAAACACCATATATTTT. Its translation is CAWSVGFSGNTIYF.